These 21 T cell receptor beta chains share one sample of origin, sequenced in a study of patients and donors after allogeneic stem cell transplantation. TCRdb reprocessed the RT-PCR reads with MiXCR, giving one entry per CDR3 protein. The table lists about 28,000 distinct CDR3 sequences, nearly 7% of them singletons. Sequencing was done on a sample of blood, either unsorted or a sorted T cell fraction (not recorded which). Every receptor here comes from a human donor who was either an allogeneic HSCT recipient or a stem cell or donor lymphocyte infusion donor (not recorded which). It is not recorded whose cells these are; they may come from a transplant donor.

This clonotype was seen repeatedly, ten times or more. The rearrangement joins TRBV4-3 to TRBJ2-7; 11 bases map to TRBD1. CDR1 is LGHNA, CDR2 YSLEER, per germline. The trim removed 2 bases at V and 3 bases at J, leaving 6 bases unmatched. This CDR3 is 16 amino acids long. CDR3 nucleotide sequence: TGCGCCAGCAGCCAATACTCCGGGACAGGGGGCTACGAGCAGTACTTC. Residues: CASSQYSGTGGYEQYF.

The chain has TRBV11-3 and TRBJ2-2, with 7 bases identical to TRBD2. The germline CDR1 and CDR2 sequences are SGHNT and YENEEA. With 2 bases clipped from V and 5 bases from J, the junction kept 8 bases outside the gene matches. This CDR3 region has 16 residues. In DNA, the CDR3 is TGTGCCAGCAGCTTAATGGCGGGAGTGGGGACCGGGGAGCTGTTTTTT. It specifies CASSLMAGVGTGELFF.

The chain carries TRBV2 and TRBJ2-5; D gene ambiguous. The CDR3 is 14 residues long. V was cut by 5 bases and J by 4 bases, with 14 bases left in between. In germline, CDR1 is SNHLY, CDR2 FYNNEI. The CDR3: CASSTDWIIETQYF. The CDR3 DNA reads TGTGCCAGCAGTACTGACTGGATTATAGAGACCCAGTACTTC.

This chain uses TRBV5-6 with TRBJ2-7; 7 nucleotides match TRBD1. The CDR3 totals 16 residues. Per germline, CDR1 SGHDT and CDR2 YYEEEE. J lost 2 bases, V lost 4 bases, and 12 bases had no gene match. The CDR3 sequence is CASSTKTGTAPYEQYF. The CDR3 nucleotides read TGTGCCAGCAGCACAAAGACCGGGACAGCTCCCTACGAGCAGTACTTC.

In its sample, this clonotype was seen many times. This rearrangement joins TRBV7-2 to TRBJ1-4; no clear D gene. Trimming shortened V by 2 bases and J by 7 bases, and 8 bases separated the two germline ends. CDR3 length: 13 residues. Germline V gene data show CDR1 as SGHTA and CDR2 as FQGNSA. The CDR3 bases are TGTGCCAGCAGCTTAAATTTCGGTGAAAAACTGTTTTTT. This translates into CASSLNFGEKLFF.

This clonotype came up many times. The V and J genes are TRBV6-5 and TRBJ2-3; the match to TRBD2 covers 13 bases. The V gene's germline CDR1 is MNHEY and CDR2 SVGAGI. The CDR3 sequence is 12 residues long. V gave up 6 bases and J gave up 9 bases; unmatched junction bases: 0. In DNA, the CDR3 is TGTGCCAGCAGACTAGCGGGAGGGACGCAGTATTTT. This codes for CASRLAGGTQYF.

This clonotype was observed many times. The chain recombines TRBV4-3 with TRBJ1-6; D ambiguous. The germline gives CDR1 LGHNA, CDR2 YSLEER. The CDR3 contains 19 residues. V dropped 0 bases and J dropped 2 bases, with 17 bases sitting between them. The CDR3 nucleotides are TGCGCCAGCAGCCAAGATTTTGGCGCTTCTCGAACCTATAATTCACCCCTCCACTTT. It is translated as CASSQDFGASRTYNSPLHF.

The CDR3 coding sequence is TGTGCCAGCAGCTTACAGGGCAATAGGGTCTACGAGCAGTACTTC. Residues: CASSLQGNRVYEQYF. V is TRBV5-5 and J is TRBJ2-7; maybe TRBD1 (6 bases). The CDR3 totals 15 residues. The V end was cut by 2 bases, the J end by 3 bases, with 15 bases between. CDR1 is SGHKS, CDR2 YYEKEE, per germline (reference sequence).

This clonotype appeared many times. The J gene is TRBJ2-7, the V gene TRBV7-9; TRBD1 agrees at 7 bases. V was clipped by 1 base and J by 2 bases; unmatched bases: 2. From germline, CDR1 is SEHNR and CDR2 FQNEAQ (reference sequence). The CDR3 totals 14 residues. The CDR3 loop reads CASSLGQGTYEQYF. The CDR3, as DNA: TGTGCCAGCAGCTTAGGACAGGGAACCTACGAGCAGTACTTC. Filled out from reference TRBV7-9 and TRBJ2-7, the complete variable domain reads DTGVSQNPRHKITKRGQNVTFRCDPISEHNRLYWYRQTLGQGPEFLTYFQNEAQLEKSRLLSDRFSAERPKGSFSTLEIQRTEQGDSAMYLCASSLGQGTYEQYFGPGTRLTVT.

In this sample, this clonotype turned up many times. The CDR3 sequence is CASSILGLAVPDTQYF. The DNA of the CDR3 is TGTGCCAGCAGTATCCTCGGACTAGCGGTTCCAGATACGCAGTATTTT. V gene TRBV7-2 combines with J gene TRBJ2-3, with 10 nucleotides matching TRBD2. The CDR3 is made up of 16 amino acids. Germline V gives CDR1 SGHTA, CDR2 FQGNSA. The V gene end was trimmed by 6 bases and the J gene end by 4 bases; junction bases not matched to a gene: 10.

The chain uses TRBV29-1 and TRBJ2-6; D unresolved. With 1 base removed from V and 4 bases from J, the gap between germline ends came to 8 bases. The V gene's germline CDR1 is SQVTM and CDR2 ANQGSEA. The CDR3 has 14 residues. The CDR3 nucleotides read TGCAGCGTTGAAGGGGCCGCCGGGGCCAACGTCCTGACTTTC. Translated, it gives CSVEGAAGANVLTF.

This clonotype appeared a few times. The chain couples TRBV7-9 to TRBJ2-2; D might be TRBD1 (5 bases). The CDR3 totals 15 residues. The germline CDR1 and CDR2 sequences are SEHNR and FQNEAQ (reference sequence). The V gene lost 3 bases and the J gene lost 3 bases, with 11 bases spanning the gap. DNA for the CDR3: TGTGCCAGCAGCTTCTTAGGGGCCGACACCGGGGAGCTGTTTTTT. Protein product: CASSFLGADTGELFF. Looking up the rest from reference TRBV7-9 and TRBJ2-2 gives the full variable domain: DTGVSQNPRHKITKRGQNVTFRCDPISEHNRLYWYRQTLGQGPEFLTYFQNEAQLEKSRLLSDRFSAERPKGSFSTLEIQRTEQGDSAMYLCASSFLGADTGELFFGEGSRLTVL.

The chain employs TRBV2 and TRBJ2-5, with 7 bases aligning to TRBD1. From germline, CDR1 is SNHLY and CDR2 FYNNEI. The ends lost 1 base at V and 2 bases at J; junction bases unmatched: 4. The CDR3 runs 15 residues. The CDR3 loop is CASSEVGRGQETQYF. CDR3 coding DNA: TGTGCCAGCAGTGAAGTGGGCAGGGGGCAAGAGACCCAGTACTTC.

The J gene is TRBJ2-1, the V gene TRBV6-5; 11 bases line up with TRBD2. The CDR3 spans 15 residues. V trimming: 5 bases; J trimming: 8 bases; junction bases outside the gene matches: 8. Germline V gene lookup returns CDR1 MNHEY and CDR2 SVGAGI. The DNA of the CDR3 is TGTGCCAGCAGTCGCACCGGGACTAGCGGTTATGAGCAGTTCTTC. Translating it yields CASSRTGTSGYEQFF.

This clonotype was counted only a few times. The gene calls are TRBV3-1 and TRBJ1-2; unclear D gene. This CDR3 comprises 14 residues. Germline CDR1 is LGHDT and CDR2 is YNNKEL (reference sequence). The V end was cut by 1 base, the J end by 6 bases, with 12 bases between. The CDR3 DNA sequence: TGTGCCAGCAGCCAAGGAATCCCCGGGGATGGCTACACCTTC. Its translation is CASSQGIPGDGYTF.

This clonotype occurred many times. The V and J genes are TRBV28 and TRBJ1-1; D might be TRBD1 (6 bases). V lost 7 bases to trimming and J lost 0 bases, with 15 bases between them. Germline loops: CDR1 MDHEN, CDR2 SYDVKM. The CDR3 is made up of 15 amino acids. The CDR3 region is CASKLGGLLNTEAFF. The CDR3 DNA follows: TGTGCCAGCAAATTAGGGGGGCTCCTGAACACTGAAGCTTTCTTT.

V and J are TRBV4-1 and TRBJ2-1; D call uncertain. Germline lookup yields CDR1 MGHRA and CDR2 YSYEKL. The CDR3 sequence is 14 residues long. Trimming took off 1 base at V and 8 bases at J, with 12 bases between the two ends. CDR3 region: CASSQGAPADEQFF. CDR3 nucleotide sequence: TGCGCCAGCAGCCAAGGTGCCCCAGCAGATGAGCAGTTCTTC.

There are many counts of this clonotype. The chain carries TRBV7-9 and TRBJ1-6; no clear D gene. The CDR3 sequence is 14 residues long. From germline, CDR1 is SEHNR and CDR2 FQNEAQ (reference sequence). V was shortened by 5 bases and J by 7 bases, with 12 bases between the two germline ends. The CDR3, as DNA: TGTGCCAGCAGCCCAGACGTTGGAAATTCACCCCTCCACTTT. Protein sequence: CASSPDVGNSPLHF.

The V gene is TRBV18, the J gene TRBJ2-6; D is possibly TRBD2 (5 bases). The germline V gene encodes CDR1 KGHSH and CDR2 LQKENI. Trimming took off 5 bases at V and 2 bases at J, with 19 bases between the two ends. The CDR3 is 18 residues long. Here the CDR3 reads CASSWVARIGTGANVLTF. The CDR3 DNA is TGTGCCAGCTCATGGGTAGCGCGGATAGGAACTGGGGCCAACGTCCTGACTTTC.

The table lists this clonotype with many counts. This rearrangement joins TRBV4-3 to TRBJ2-2; TRBD2 matches 7 bases. The CDR3 is 17 residues long. The germline CDR1 and CDR2 sequences are LGHNA and YSLEER. V lost 4 bases and J lost 6; bases outside the gene matches: 14. This CDR3 is CASSPRTSRVLAGELFF. The CDR3 nucleotides read TGCGCCAGCAGCCCGCGGACTAGTCGGGTCTTGGCCGGGGAGCTGTTTTTT.

V usage is TRBV28 and J usage is TRBJ2-2; 14 bases agree with TRBD2. In germline, CDR1 is MDHEN, CDR2 SYDVKM. V trimming: 5 bases; J trimming: 7 bases; junction bases outside the gene matches: 12. This CDR3 spans 18 amino acids. The CDR3 here is CASSPPGLAGDLGGELFF. CDR3 coding DNA: TGTGCCAGCAGTCCCCCGGGACTAGCGGGAGACTTGGGCGGGGAGCTGTTTTTT.